Given below is one TCR beta chain in context. Trimming left V 6 bases short and J 6 bases short, with 13 bases between. Germline loops: CDR1 SEHNR, CDR2 FQNEAQ (reference sequence). The CDR3 is made up of 13 amino acids. TCRdb's table, derived via immunoSEQ multiplex PCR, lists solely in-frame clones and lacks some. The sample lists 35,000 to 55,000 clones, roughly four fifths occurring once. The sample comes from a study of PD-L1 blockade in urothelial cancer. The receptor's source is a man aged 65 to 79 with urothelial cancer. This rearrangement joins TRBV7-9 to TRBJ2-3; D remains ambiguous. Source: PBMCs, taken around atezolizumab (anti-PD-L1) treatment. The CDR3 loop reads CASSPPSPDTQYF. In DNA, the CDR3 is TGTGCCAGCAGTCCTCCGTCCCCCGATACGCAGTATTTT.